The sequence of this T cell receptor beta chain was determined in a study of T cells in women clearing cervical HPV infection. Turning to the study itself: For cases, blood was sampled a median roughly 150 days after lesion detection, interquartile range about 80 to 220 days. Findings and limits, study-wide: TRBV6-7 relative abundance averaged approximately 0.11% in cases and under 0.2% in controls.

Assay used: immunoSEQ multiplex PCR; TCRdb lists only in-frame clones, some missing. This specimen shows 23,000 or so clones; the ten leading clones hold roughly a quarter. Between the trimmed V and J ends, which lost 1 base and 4 bases, there was a span of 11 bases. Per the germline V gene, CDR1 is GTSNPN and CDR2 is SVGIG (reference sequence). CDR3 size: 13 residues. Comment on this clone: Antigen specificity is unknown. The read terminates 3 residues ahead of where the CDR3 ends, so the germline J gene completes it.

The TCR comes from a woman between 18 and 70 years old with a cervical HPV16 infection that either progressed to CIN3+ or cleared (not recorded which). The sample was blood buffy coat. The genes are TRBV30 and TRBJ2-7; D might be TRBD2 (6 bases). The chain's CDR3 is CAWSDGTGYEQYF. CDR3 DNA, as far as it was read: TGTGCCTGGAGTGATGGGACTGGATACGAG.